This TCR beta chain was found in a study of CXCR3-negative and CXCR3-positive naive CD8 T cells. Study results and limitations: Post-cryopreservation CXCR3 expression was partly diminished, and the bulk of assays employed fresh PBMCs. Diversity was high in both naive subsets and much lower in memory cells. The study found that naive CXCR3-negative and CXCR3-positive cells shared TRBV-TRBJ usage, while memory cells differed.

Worth noting for this clonotype: Its specificity is unknown.

Every subset of CD8+ T cells was sorted in triplicate at 300,000 cells each. CDR1 MNHNY and CDR2 SVGAGI come from the germline V gene (reference sequence). The CDR3 length is 16 residues. The libraries of TRB cDNA were prepared using 5' RACE with UMI labels. TCRdb re-called the 5' RACE reads and catalogs CDR3 proteins one per entry, DNA excluded. The sample is made up of over 55,000 distinct CDR3 sequences, and the top ten hold 23% of it. The clonotype was recovered from a human donor in good health. Some clones in this sample may be carry-over from other donors' samples. The chain has TRBV6-6 and TRBJ2-2; the D call of TRBD1 rests on TCRdb alone, since no DNA is present to check it. The sample taken for sequencing was memory CD8+ T cells from blood. The CDR3: CASSYLGPLNTGELFF.